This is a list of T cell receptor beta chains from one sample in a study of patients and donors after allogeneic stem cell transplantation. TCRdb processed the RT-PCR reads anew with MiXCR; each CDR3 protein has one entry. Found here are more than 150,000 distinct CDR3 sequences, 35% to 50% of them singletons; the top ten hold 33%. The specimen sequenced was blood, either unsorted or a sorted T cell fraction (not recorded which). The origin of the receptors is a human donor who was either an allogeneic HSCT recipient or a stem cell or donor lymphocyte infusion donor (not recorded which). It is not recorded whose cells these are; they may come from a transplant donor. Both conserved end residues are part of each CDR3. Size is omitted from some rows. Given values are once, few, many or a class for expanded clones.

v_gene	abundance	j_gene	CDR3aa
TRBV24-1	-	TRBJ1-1	CATSDFCERGPFNDTEAFF
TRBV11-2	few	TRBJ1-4	CASSFRQFNEKLFF
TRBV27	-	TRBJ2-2	CASSFGPPANTGELFF
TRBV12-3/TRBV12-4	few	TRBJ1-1	CASSLNGGLNTEAFF
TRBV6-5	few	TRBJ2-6	CASSFLGQEGSGANVLTF
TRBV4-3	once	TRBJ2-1	CASSQDLWDQRDEQFF
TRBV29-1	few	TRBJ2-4	CSVEDLGGWGKNIQYF
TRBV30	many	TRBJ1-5	CAWSSQDLSNQPQHF
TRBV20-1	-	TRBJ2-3	CSARVGTTGTDTQYF
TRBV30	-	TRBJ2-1	CAWSVRQGATYNEQFF
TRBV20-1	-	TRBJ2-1	CSAVGLRYNEQFF
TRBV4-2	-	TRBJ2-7	CASSQGPGDYYEQYF
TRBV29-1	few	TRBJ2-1	CSVLSRYEQFF
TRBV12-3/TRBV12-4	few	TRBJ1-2	CASSLAGAQGYTF
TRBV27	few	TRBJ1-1	CASKPEAGMNTEAFF
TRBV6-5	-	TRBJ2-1	CASSERPYNEQFF
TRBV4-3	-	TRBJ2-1	CASSQEVPGGLSYNEQFF
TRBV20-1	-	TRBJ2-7	CSALQGNYEQYF
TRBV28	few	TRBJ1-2	CASSSDHRTGQGYTF
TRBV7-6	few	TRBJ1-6	CASSLERDSPLHF
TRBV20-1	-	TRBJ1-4	CSAPRQGQPNEKLFF
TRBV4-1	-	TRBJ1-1	CASRNDWAAFF
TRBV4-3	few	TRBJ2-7	CASSRDITGTSSSYEQYF
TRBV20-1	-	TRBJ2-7	CSADDSQQYF